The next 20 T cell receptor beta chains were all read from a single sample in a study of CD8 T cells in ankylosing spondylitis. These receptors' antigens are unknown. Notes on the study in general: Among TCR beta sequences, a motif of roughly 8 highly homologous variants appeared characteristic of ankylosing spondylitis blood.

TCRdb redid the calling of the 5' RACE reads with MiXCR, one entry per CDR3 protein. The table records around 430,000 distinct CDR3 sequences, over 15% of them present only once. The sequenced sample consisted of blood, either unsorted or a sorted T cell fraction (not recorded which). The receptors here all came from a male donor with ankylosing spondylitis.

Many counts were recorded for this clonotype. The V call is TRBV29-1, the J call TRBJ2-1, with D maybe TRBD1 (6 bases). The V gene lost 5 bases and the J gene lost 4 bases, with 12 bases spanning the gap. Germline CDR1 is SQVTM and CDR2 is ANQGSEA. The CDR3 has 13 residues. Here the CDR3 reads CSVPGHSYNEQFF. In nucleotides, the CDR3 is TGCAGCGTTCCGGGACACTCGTACAATGAGCAGTTCTTC.

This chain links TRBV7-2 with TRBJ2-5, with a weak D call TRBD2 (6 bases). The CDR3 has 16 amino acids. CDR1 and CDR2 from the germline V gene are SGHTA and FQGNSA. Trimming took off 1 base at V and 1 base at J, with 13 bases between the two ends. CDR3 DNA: TGTGCCAGCAGCTTAGGGACGGGAGCCTCCCAAGAGACCCAGTACTTC. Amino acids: CASSLGTGASQETQYF.

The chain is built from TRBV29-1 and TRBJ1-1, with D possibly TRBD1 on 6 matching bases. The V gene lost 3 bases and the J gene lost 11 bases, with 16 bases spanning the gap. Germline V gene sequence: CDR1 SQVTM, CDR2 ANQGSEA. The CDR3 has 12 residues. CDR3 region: CSVDPTGRGAFF. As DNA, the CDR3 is TGCAGCGTTGACCCCACAGGGCGGGGGGCTTTCTTT.

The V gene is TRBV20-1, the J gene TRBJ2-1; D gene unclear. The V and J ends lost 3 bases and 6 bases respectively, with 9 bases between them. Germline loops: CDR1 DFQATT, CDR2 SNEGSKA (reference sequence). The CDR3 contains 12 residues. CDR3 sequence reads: CSASRPSNEQFF. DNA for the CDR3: TGCAGTGCTAGCCGTCCTAGCAATGAGCAGTTCTTC.

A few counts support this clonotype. The CDR3 region is CASRRGQMETQYF. CDR3 coding DNA: TGTGCCAGCAGGCGGGGACAAATGGAGACCCAGTACTTC. The chain has TRBV14 and TRBJ2-5; D might be TRBD1 or TRBD2, each matching 6 bases. From germline, CDR1 is SGHDN and CDR2 FVKESK. The CDR3 length is 13 residues. The V end lost 6 bases, the J end lost 5 bases, and 13 bases lay between the germline ends.

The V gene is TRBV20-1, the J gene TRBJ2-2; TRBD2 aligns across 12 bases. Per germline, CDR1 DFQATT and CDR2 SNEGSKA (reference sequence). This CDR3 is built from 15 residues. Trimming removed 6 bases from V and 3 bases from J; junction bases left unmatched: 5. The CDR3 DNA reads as TGCAGTGCCCCGACTAGCGGGAGCCACACCGGGGAGCTGTTTTTT. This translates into CSAPTSGSHTGELFF.

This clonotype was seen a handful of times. The CDR3, as DNA: TGTGCCAGCAGCCACGGGATAAGCGTTGGTGGCTACACCTTC. Its translation is CASSHGISVGGYTF. The chain carries TRBV3-1 and TRBJ1-2; no firm D call. The V gene's germline CDR1 is LGHDT and CDR2 YNNKEL (reference sequence). Trimming cost V 3 bases and J 7 bases, with 15 bases left between them. This CDR3 spans 14 amino acids. Full variable domain (missing parts from reference TRBV3-1 and TRBJ1-2): DTAVSQTPKYLVTQMGNDKSIKCEQNLGHDTMYWYKQDSKKFLKIMFSYNNKELIINETVPNRFSPKSPDKAHLNLHINSLELGDSAVYFCASSHGISVGGYTFGSGTRLTVV.

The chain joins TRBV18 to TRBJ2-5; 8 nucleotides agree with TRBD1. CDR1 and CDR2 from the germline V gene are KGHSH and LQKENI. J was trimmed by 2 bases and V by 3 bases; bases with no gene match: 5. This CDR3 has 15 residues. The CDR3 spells CASSPRTGHQETQYF. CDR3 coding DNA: TGTGCCAGCTCACCGAGGACAGGGCATCAAGAGACCCAGTACTTC.

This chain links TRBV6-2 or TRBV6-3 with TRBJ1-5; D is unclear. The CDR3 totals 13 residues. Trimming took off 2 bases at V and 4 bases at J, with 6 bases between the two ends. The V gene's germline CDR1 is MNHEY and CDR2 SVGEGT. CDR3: CASSYRQNQPQHF. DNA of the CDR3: TGTGCCAGCAGTTACAGGCAGAATCAGCCCCAGCATTTT.

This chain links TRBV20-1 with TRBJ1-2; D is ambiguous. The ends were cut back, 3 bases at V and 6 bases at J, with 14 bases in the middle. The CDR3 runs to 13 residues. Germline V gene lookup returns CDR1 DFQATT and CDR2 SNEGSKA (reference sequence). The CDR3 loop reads CSASPGQWDGYTF. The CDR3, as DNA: TGCAGTGCTAGTCCGGGCCAGTGGGATGGCTACACCTTC.

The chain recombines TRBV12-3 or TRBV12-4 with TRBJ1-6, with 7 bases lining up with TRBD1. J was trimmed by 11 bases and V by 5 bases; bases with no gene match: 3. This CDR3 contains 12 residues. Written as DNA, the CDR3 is TGTGCCAGCAGTCGGGACAGACCACCCCTCCACTTT. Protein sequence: CASSRDRPPLHF.

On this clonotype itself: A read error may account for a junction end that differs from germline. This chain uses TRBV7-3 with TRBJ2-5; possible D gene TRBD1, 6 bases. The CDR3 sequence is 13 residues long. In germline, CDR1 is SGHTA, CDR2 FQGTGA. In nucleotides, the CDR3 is TGTGCCAGCAGCTTAAGACAGGAAGAGTCCCAGTACTTC. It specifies CASSLRQEESQYF.

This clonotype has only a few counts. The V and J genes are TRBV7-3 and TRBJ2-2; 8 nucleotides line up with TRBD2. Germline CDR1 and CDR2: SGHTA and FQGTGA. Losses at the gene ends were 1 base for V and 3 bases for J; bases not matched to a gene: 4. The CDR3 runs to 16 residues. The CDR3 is CASSLNGRVDTGELFF. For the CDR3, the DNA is TGTGCCAGCAGCTTAAACGGGAGGGTGGACACCGGGGAGCTGTTTTTT.

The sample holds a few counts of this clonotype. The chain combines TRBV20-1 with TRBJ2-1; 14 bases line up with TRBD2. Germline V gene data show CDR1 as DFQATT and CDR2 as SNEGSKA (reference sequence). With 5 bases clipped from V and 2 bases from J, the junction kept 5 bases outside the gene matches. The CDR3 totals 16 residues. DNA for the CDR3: TGCAGTGCTCGCCGACTAGCGGGAGGGACCTACAATGAGCAGTTCTTC. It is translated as CSARRLAGGTYNEQFF.

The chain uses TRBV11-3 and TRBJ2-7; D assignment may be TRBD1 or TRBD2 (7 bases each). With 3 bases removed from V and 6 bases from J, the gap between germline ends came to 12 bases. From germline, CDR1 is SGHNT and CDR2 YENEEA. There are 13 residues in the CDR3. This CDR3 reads CASSLGGGAEQYF. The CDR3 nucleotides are TGTGCCAGCAGCTTGGGAGGGGGCGCCGAGCAGTACTTC.

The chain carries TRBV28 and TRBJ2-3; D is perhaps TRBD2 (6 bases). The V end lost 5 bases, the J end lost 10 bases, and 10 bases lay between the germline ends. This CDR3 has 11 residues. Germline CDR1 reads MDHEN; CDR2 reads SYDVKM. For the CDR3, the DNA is TGTGCCAGCAGTCTGCCGGGGGCGCAGTATTTT. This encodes CASSLPGAQYF.

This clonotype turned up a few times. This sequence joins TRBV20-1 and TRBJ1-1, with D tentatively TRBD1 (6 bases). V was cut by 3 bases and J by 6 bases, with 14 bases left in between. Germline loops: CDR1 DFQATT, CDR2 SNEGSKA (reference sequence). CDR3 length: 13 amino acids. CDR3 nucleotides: TGCAGTGCTAGCCCCTCGACAGGACCTGAAGCTTTCTTT. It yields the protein CSASPSTGPEAFF.

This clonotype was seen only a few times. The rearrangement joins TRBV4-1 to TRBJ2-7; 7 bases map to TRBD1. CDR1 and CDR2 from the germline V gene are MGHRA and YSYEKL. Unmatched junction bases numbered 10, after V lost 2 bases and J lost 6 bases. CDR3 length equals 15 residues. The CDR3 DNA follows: TGCGCCAGCAGCCAACCCCCCGGGACAGTTTCCGAGCAGTACTTC. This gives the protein CASSQPPGTVSEQYF.

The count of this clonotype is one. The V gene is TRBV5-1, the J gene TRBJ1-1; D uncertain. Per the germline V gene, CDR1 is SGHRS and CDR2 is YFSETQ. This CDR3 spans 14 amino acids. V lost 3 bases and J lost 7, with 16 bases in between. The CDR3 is CASSSEYYRDEAFF. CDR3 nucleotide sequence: TGCGCCAGCAGCTCCGAGTATTATCGAGATGAAGCTTTCTTT.

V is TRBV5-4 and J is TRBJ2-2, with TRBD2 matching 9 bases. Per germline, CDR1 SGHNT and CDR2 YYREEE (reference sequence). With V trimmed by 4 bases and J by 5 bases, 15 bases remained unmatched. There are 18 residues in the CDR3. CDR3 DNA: TGTGCCAGCAGCGCGGGGCGGGAGGGCCTGAAGTTGACCGGGGAGCTGTTTTTT. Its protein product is CASSAGREGLKLTGELFF.